The T cell receptor (beta chain) under discussion was sequenced for a study of blood T cell repertoires in COVID-19. About the research overall: Acute and convalescent COVID-19 samples came from the United States, Italy and Spain. The cDNA or gDNA used as material had been derived from T cells, B-cell-depleted T cells, or PBMCs.

In the authors' methods: Estimated nucleated cell counts came from reference gene primer amplification. Assay: immunoSEQ multiplex PCR; the TCRdb copy retains only in-frame clones and omits some. V, J and clone size are those of that table, while D and trimming were read from the DNA. The sample contains 120,000 or so clones, about nine tenths of which appear only once. The CDR3 is made up of 15 amino acids. Trimming took off 1 base at V and 2 bases at J, with 12 bases between the two ends. Germline V lookup: CDR1 SGHAT, CDR2 FQDESV (reference sequence). Sample: peripheral blood. The rearrangement uses TRBV11-1 and TRBJ2-7; D may be TRBD2 (5 bases). This TCR came from a man aged 35 to 55 with acute or convalescent COVID-19. In DNA form, the CDR3 reads TGTGCCAGCAGCTTAGTGCTGGGGAGTGCCTACGAGCAGTACTTC. Protein sequence: CASSLVLGSAYEQYF.